This entry concerns a single TCR beta chain. Which antigen it targets is not known. No base quality information exists; no much larger clone differs at one position. Sample treatment or condition, as interpreted from the label and publication: high-dose cyclophosphamide on days +3 and +4 as single-agent GVHD prophylaxis. Busulfan and fludarabine conditioning, a related or unrelated marrow graft, and cyclophosphamide on days +3 and +4 were given to PTCy patients. The PTCy-treated patients were enrolled in a prospective multi-institutional clinical trial. Peripheral blood and bone marrow mononuclear cells were isolated by Ficoll-Hypaque density centrifugation and were cryopreserved. Genomic DNA was the input for TRB sequencing, which was run either with the immunoSEQ assay at survey resolution or with the hsTCRB kit. From the authors' description of their analysis: The immunoSEQ software was used for initial read processing, and the LymphoSeq R package was used for repertoire analyses. Clonality was computed as 1 minus normalized Shannon entropy; Gini coefficient was also calculated for each TRB dataset. To infer phenotypes in unsorted samples, TRB sequences from sorted subsets of the recipient or donor were mapped onto unsorted samples from the same recipient. TCRdb holds this immuneACCESS table with in-frame rearrangements only. Some clones are missing; in checked studies, unresolved V genes explain under half, and the rest has no known cause. The V and J calls and clone size were taken over from that table, and D and trimming were inferred from the DNA. The sample contains thousands of clones, about 80% of them found a single time. The ten largest clones take up 34% of the sample.

This entry belongs to a study of T cells after posttransplantation cyclophosphamide (TCRdb year 2016). Context from the whole study: Using TRB sequencing, the study followed how the T cell repertoire reconstituted after myeloablative bone marrow transplantation in which posttransplantation cyclophosphamide served as GVHD prophylaxis. Because TRA and TRB clonality correlated tightly in fewer than ten samples, later TCR analyses were limited to TRB. Antigen receptor sequencing covered samples from approximately 32 PTCy-treated patients and about 17 of their related bone marrow donors. Blood from all 35 or so PTCy patients who had 1-year posttransplant specimens underwent TRB sequencing. Public TRB sequences were checked against a database of over 3,500 sequences associated with responses to pathogens, tumor antigens, self-antigens and alloantigens. In 3 patients, TRB sequencing was also performed on up to roughly 3 more blood samples taken 2 to 5.2 years after transplant, and in a handful of patients, pretransplant blood was also TRB-sequenced.

Summary of the overall study and its limitations: Across 45 patients, recipient CMV seropositivity and CMV reactivation were highly associated with TRB clonality; PTCy diversity was similar to CNI/methotrexate controls. The TRB repertoires of T cells infiltrating skin or GI tract showed only limited overlap with the TRB repertoires of T cells in blood. Donor-recipient similarity was low at 1-2 months but rose over the first year, and later blood repertoires were often dominated by donor CD8+ memory clones.

CDR1 and CDR2 (KGHSH, LQKENI) derive from the germline V gene. Reading from cysteine to phenylalanine, the CDR3 counts 13 amino acids. The kept DNA is CDR3 alone, 39 bases in frame from the first base. V is shortened by 6 bases, J by 5 bases, and the region joining them spans 10 bases. This TCR derives from a male patient between 55 and 70 years old who received an allogeneic stem cell transplant from an unrelated donor, was CMV-positive, and had no GVHD. Once a transplant has taken place, some T cells may be donor derived. The specimen comprised PBMCs, sampled after allogeneic stem cell transplant with posttransplant cyclophosphamide. The chain links TRBV18 with TRBJ1-4; the D gene is possibly TRBD1, with 5 bases matching. CDR3 reads: CASSGGENEKLFF. The sequence in DNA is TGTGCCAGCTCTGGAGGGGAGAATGAAAAACTGTTTTTT.